This TCR beta chain appears in the sequencing data of a study of blood T cell repertoires in COVID-19. Study summary: Whether acute or convalescent, the COVID-19 samples came from the United States, Italy and Spain. T cells, B-cell-depleted T cells, or PBMCs provided the cDNA or gDNA that served as material.

The germline gives CDR1 MNHEY, CDR2 SVGAGI. This CDR3 contains 14 residues. V was shortened by 6 bases and J by 7 bases, with 13 bases between the two germline ends. Original data processing: Reference gene primer amplification gave nucleated cell count estimates. Repertoires were generated with immunoSEQ multiplex PCR, while TCRdb's copy carries only in-frame clones and drops some. That table is the source of V, J and clone size, and D and trimming were worked out from the DNA. The sample has 150,000 to 180,000 clones; about 90% are singletons. This chain connects TRBV6-5 to TRBJ1-6, with D uncertain. Sequencing was carried out using peripheral blood. This receptor was taken from a man over 45 with acute or convalescent COVID-19. CDR3 sequence: CASSVTVRNSPLHF. The CDR3, as DNA: TGTGCCAGCAGCGTAACGGTGCGGAATTCACCCCTCCACTTT.